Sequencing of this TCR beta chain was carried out in a study of Ad26.COV2.S vaccination and SARS-CoV-2 variants. Study observations and caveats: Vaccine recipients had higher spike-specific TCR breadth than placebo recipients. Overall T cell responses may have been underestimated by the analyses of TCR breadth and depth. In vaccinated individuals, spike-specific CD8+ and CD4+ T cell responses reportedly displayed substantial breadth.

Concerning this clone itself: Antigen specificity is unknown.

The germline V gene has CDR1 SEHNR and CDR2 FQNEAQ (reference sequence). This CDR3 comprises 15 residues. The V and J ends lost 3 bases and 2 bases respectively, with 13 bases between them. Sequencing was performed with immunoSEQ multiplex PCR; in TCRdb, only in-frame clones are kept and a portion is missing. The top ten hold approximately 5% of the sample, which has roughly 150,000 clones, roughly 90% seen once. The sample consisted of peripheral blood, taken after recovery from COVID-19. The chain recombines TRBV7-9 with TRBJ1-2; weak D call: TRBD1 (5 bases). This receptor was obtained from a human donor who had recovered from COVID-19. The DNA for the CDR3 is TGTGCCAGCAGCTTTAGCGACAGATTGAACTATGGCTACACCTTC. Amino acids: CASSFSDRLNYGYTF.